These 27 T cell receptor beta chains came from one sample sequenced in a study of CD8+CD57+ T cells in acquired aplastic anemia. Genomic DNA templated the TCR beta VDJ and CDR3 profiling. TCRdb passed the reads through MiXCR, listing each CDR3 protein once. The sample includes 450,000 to 600,000 distinct CDR3 sequences, around 33% of them seen just once. Selection for sequencing was limited to patients who had shown CD8+CD57+ cell expansion by flow cytometry. The sequencing input was sorted CD4+, CD8+, or CD8+CD57+ T cells (not recorded which) from PBMCs. Every receptor here comes from a human donor with aplastic anemia.

The genes are TRBV5-1 and TRBJ2-5; 13 nucleotides agree with TRBD2. The germline V gene encodes CDR1 SGHRS and CDR2 YFSETQ. The CDR3 spans 16 residues. V shed 3 bases, J shed 0 bases, and the junction held 2 bases outside the gene matches. Here the CDR3 reads CASSYGLAGDQETQYF. CDR3 coding DNA: TGCGCCAGCAGCTACGGACTAGCGGGGGACCAAGAGACCCAGTACTTC.

This clonotype occurred many times. The rearrangement uses TRBV19 and TRBJ2-7, with D possibly being TRBD1 or TRBD2 (6 bases each). V was trimmed by 6 bases and J by 0 bases, leaving 12 bases between them. Looked up from germline, CDR1 is LNHDA and CDR2 is SQIVND (reference sequence). This CDR3 region has 14 residues. The CDR3 region is CASRPGASSYEQYF. The CDR3 DNA is TGTGCCAGTAGACCGGGGGCGAGCTCCTACGAGCAGTACTTC.

This chain connects TRBV6-1 to TRBJ1-1, with TRBD1 matching over 10 bases. From germline, CDR1 is MNHNS and CDR2 SASEGT. Losses at the gene ends were 6 bases for V and 9 bases for J; bases not matched to a gene: 10. This CDR3 comprises 14 residues. The CDR3 coding sequence is TGTGCCAGCAGCACCGGGACAGGGGAGCAAAAAGCTTTCTTT. This gives the protein CASSTGTGEQKAFF.

This clonotype has just a few counts. The CDR3 protein is CASSPAGLLTNEQYF. CDR3 in DNA: TGTGCCAGCAGCCCCGCGGGACTCCTTACGAACGAGCAGTACTTC. The chain has TRBV5-4 and TRBJ2-7; weak D call: TRBD2 (6 bases). Trimming left V 4 bases short and J 5 bases short, with 19 bases between. Germline lookup yields CDR1 SGHNT and CDR2 YYREEE (reference sequence). The CDR3 length is 15 residues.

A remark on this clonotype: In this CDR3 the conserved last residue, phenylalanine or tryptophan, is missing, so a read error is likely. The chain carries TRBV3-1 and TRBJ1-1; D gene ambiguous. Germline CDR1 LGHDT, CDR2 YNNKEL (reference sequence). The CDR3 has 14 residues. The V and J ends lost 2 bases and 3 bases respectively, with 10 bases between them. The CDR3 is CASSQRHADTEAFL. The CDR3 bases are TGTGCCAGCAGCCAACGACATGCGGACACTGAAGCTTTCCTT.

About this clonotype: Germline is not matched at one junction end, which may reflect a read error. This chain connects TRBV11-2 to TRBJ1-2; a possible D gene is TRBD1 (5 bases). This CDR3 comprises 13 residues. Germline V gene sequence: CDR1 SGHAT, CDR2 FQNNGV. CDR3 region: CASSSWGDYGYAF. CDR3 bases: TGTGCCAGCAGCTCTTGGGGGGACTATGGCTACGCCTTC.

This clonotype turned up a few times. The chain couples TRBV7-9 to TRBJ1-1; a possible D gene is TRBD1 (6 bases). CDR1 is SEHNR, CDR2 FQNEAQ, per germline (reference sequence). Deletions cut 2 bases from V and 1 base from J, with 8 bases between. CDR3 size: 14 residues. CDR3 amino acids: CASSLPQGNTEAFF. The CDR3 bases are TGTGCCAGCAGCTTACCACAGGGGAACACTGAAGCTTTCTTT. The variable domain in full, completed from reference TRBV7-9 and TRBJ1-1, reads DTGVSQNPRHKITKRGQNVTFRCDPISEHNRLYWYRQTLGQGPEFLTYFQNEAQLEKSRLLSDRFSAERPKGSFSTLEIQRTEQGDSAMYLCASSLPQGNTEAFFGQGTRLTVV.

The CDR3 here is CASSQDINEQFF. CDR3 nucleotides: TGTGCCAGCAGCCAAGACATCAATGAGCAGTTCTTC. V gene TRBV14 combines with J gene TRBJ2-1; D remains unclear. CDR1 SGHDN and CDR2 FVKESK come from the germline V gene. V lost 0 bases and J 6 bases, leaving 3 bases between the germline ends. CDR3 size: 12 residues. The whole variable domain, remainder taken from reference TRBV14 and TRBJ2-1, is EAGVTQFPSHSVIEKGQTVTLRCDPISGHDNLYWYRRVMGKEIKFLLHFVKESKQDESGMPNNRFLAERTGGTYSTLKVQPAELEDSGVYFCASSQDINEQFFGPGTRLTVL.

The chain combines TRBV15 with TRBJ2-1, with 10 positions matching TRBD2. The germline V gene has CDR1 LNHNV and CDR2 YYDKDF (reference sequence). V was pared by 1 base and J by 8 bases, with 8 bases of the junction left unmatched. The CDR3 is 16 amino acids. The CDR3 nucleotides read TGTGCCACCAGCAGAGGTCCAGCGGGAGGGCCTGATGAGCAGTTCTTC. Protein product: CATSRGPAGGPDEQFF.

This clonotype was recorded a few times. The V gene is TRBV19, the J gene TRBJ2-4; either TRBD1 or TRBD2 may fit D (5 bases each). V was pared by 10 bases and J by 0 bases, with 13 bases between. CDR3 length equals 14 residues. Germline V gene sequence: CDR1 LNHDA, CDR2 SQIVND (reference sequence). The CDR3 DNA follows: TGTGCCACCGGGACGGGTTTAGCCAAAAACATTCAGTACTTC. It encodes CATGTGLAKNIQYF.

The chain uses TRBV7-9 and TRBJ1-1; D is undetermined. The CDR3 runs 14 residues. Germline V gene data show CDR1 as SEHNR and CDR2 as FQNEAQ (reference sequence). Trimming took 5 bases from V and 0 from J, leaving 10 bases between them. Here the CDR3 reads CASSRNALNTEAFF. The CDR3 region has the DNA TGTGCCAGCAGCCGTAACGCCCTGAACACTGAAGCTTTCTTT. Looking up the rest from reference TRBV7-9 and TRBJ1-1 gives the full variable domain: DTGVSQNPRHKITKRGQNVTFRCDPISEHNRLYWYRQTLGQGPEFLTYFQNEAQLEKSRLLSDRFSAERPKGSFSTLEIQRTEQGDSAMYLCASSRNALNTEAFFGQGTRLTVV.

This clonotype was counted only a few times. This rearrangement joins TRBV21-1 to TRBJ2-3. TRBV21-1 is deemed a pseudogene. The CDR3 consists of 18 residues. The CDR3 sequence: CASSNRMAVSATADTQYF. For the CDR3, the DNA is TGTGCCAGCAGCAATCGAATGGCCGTAAGCGCAACGGCAGATACGCAGTATTTT.

This clonotype was found many times. The chain has TRBV20-1 and TRBJ1-3; TRBD1 might be the D (5 bases). Germline CDR1 DFQATT, CDR2 SNEGSKA (reference sequence). Trimming left V 3 bases short and J 0 bases short, with 9 bases between. The CDR3 is 14 amino acids. The CDR3 region is CSARGLSSGNTIYF. The CDR3 DNA follows: TGCAGTGCTAGGGGACTGAGCTCTGGAAACACCATATATTTT.

The chain joins TRBV9 to TRBJ1-2; unclear D gene. CDR3 length: 18 residues. Germline-derived CDR1 and CDR2 are SGDLS and YYNGEE. The V gene lost 6 bases and the J gene lost 3 bases, with 27 bases spanning the gap. The CDR3 DNA sequence: TGTGCCAGCACCAAACCCACCGGTACAGTTCAGGATGACTATGGCTACACCTTC. Its protein product is CASTKPTGTVQDDYGYTF.

About this clonotype itself: This could be a read error, since a much larger clone is one nucleotide away. The chain is built from TRBV12-5 and TRBJ2-7, with a weak D call TRBD1 (5 bases). Looked up from germline, CDR1 is LGHNT and CDR2 is FRNRAP. The V end was cut by 1 base, the J end by 9 bases, with 13 bases between. CDR3 length equals 13 residues. CDR3 region: CASGLAGFAGQYF. CDR3 coding DNA: TGTGCTAGTGGTTTGGCAGGGTTCGCCGGGCAGTACTTC.

The chain employs TRBV29-1 and TRBJ2-1; maybe TRBD2 (6 bases). Trimming stripped 3 bases from V and 7 bases from J, with 13 bases between. Germline CDR1 and CDR2: SQVTM and ANQGSEA. The CDR3 totals 13 residues. CDR3 in DNA: TGCAGCGTTGATTCCGTGGGGAGGAATGAGCAGTTCTTC. This codes for CSVDSVGRNEQFF.

This chain uses TRBV5-1 with TRBJ1-1, with 8 nucleotides matching TRBD1. CDR1 is SGHRS and CDR2 is YFSETQ in the germline V gene. This CDR3 has 14 amino acids. Trimming removed 4 bases from V and 4 bases from J; junction bases left unmatched: 6. CDR3 sequence: CASSIGQGSTEAFF. In nucleotides, the CDR3 is TGCGCCAGCAGCATCGGACAGGGAAGCACTGAAGCTTTCTTT.

The rearrangement links TRBV7-8 to TRBJ1-1, with no clear D. Trimming left V 5 bases short and J 6 bases short, with 19 bases between. In germline, CDR1 is SGHVS, CDR2 FQNEAQ. The CDR3 runs to 15 residues. The CDR3 sequence is CASSGTFSGRAEAFF. The CDR3 bases are TGTGCCAGCAGCGGAACCTTCTCCGGCCGGGCTGAAGCTTTCTTT.

This clonotype was picked up a small number of times. The V gene is TRBV5-1, the J gene TRBJ1-5; 11 bases match TRBD1. The V gene end was trimmed by 4 bases and the J gene end by 6 bases; junction bases not matched to a gene: 6. The length of the CDR3 is 15 residues. CDR1 SGHRS and CDR2 YFSETQ come from the germline V gene. CDR3: CASSPGTGGPQPQHF. The CDR3, as DNA: TGCGCCAGCAGCCCCGGGACAGGGGGACCTCAGCCCCAGCATTTT.

The V gene is TRBV2, the J gene TRBJ2-2; 7 nucleotides align to TRBD2. Germline CDR1 reads SNHLY; CDR2 reads FYNNEI. The CDR3 totals 15 residues. Unmatched junction bases numbered 6, after V lost 8 bases and J lost 0 bases. As DNA, the CDR3 is TGTGCCAGCTGGGTCGGGGGGTCGAACACCGGGGAGCTGTTTTTT. The encoded protein is CASWVGGSNTGELFF.

This clonotype has only a few counts. The rearrangement uses TRBV12-3 or TRBV12-4 and TRBJ1-1, with 7 nucleotides matching TRBD1. This CDR3 has 15 residues. Trimming took 4 bases from V and 0 from J; bases not matched to a gene: 5. The CDR3 sequence: CASSYGTDMNTEAFF. DNA for the CDR3: TGTGCCAGCAGTTACGGGACAGATATGAACACTGAAGCTTTCTTT.

This clonotype was observed a few times. The genes are TRBV19 and TRBJ1-1; D not resolved. The CDR3 loop spans 18 amino acids. Germline V gene data show CDR1 as LNHDA and CDR2 as SQIVND (reference sequence). Trimming took 2 bases from V and 1 from J, leaving 20 bases between them. The CDR3 reads CASSIPLWGTASNTEAFF. CDR3 nucleotide sequence: TGTGCCAGTAGTATACCCCTGTGGGGTACCGCATCGAACACTGAAGCTTTCTTT.

This clonotype has a count of ten or more. The chain employs TRBV10-1 and TRBJ1-4, with a possible D match to TRBD1 (5 bases). CDR3 length: 14 residues. With 6 bases removed from V and 8 bases from J, the gap between germline ends came to 16 bases. Germline-derived CDR1 and CDR2 are WNHNN and SYGVQD (reference sequence). CDR3 nucleotides: TGCGCCAGCAGCCCCGCAGGGCAAGGGGAAAAACTGTTTTTT. Translation gives CASSPAGQGEKLFF.

V gene TRBV5-6 combines with J gene TRBJ2-7; no definite D call. Trimming took off 4 bases at V and 1 base at J, with 12 bases between the two ends. The CDR3 has 14 residues. Per the germline V gene, CDR1 is SGHDT and CDR2 is YYEEEE. CDR3 nucleotides: TGTGCCAGCAGCCCCCCGGCCAGATCCTACGAGCAGTACTTC. It specifies CASSPPARSYEQYF.

Worth noting for this clonotype: It may be a read error: a sequence one base away is much more abundant. The J gene is TRBJ1-2, the V gene TRBV19, with TRBD1 matching over 7 bases. The V segment lost 3 bases and the J segment 8 bases; nucleotides outside the gene matches: 9. Germline values: CDR1 LNHDA, CDR2 SQIVND (reference sequence). There are 14 residues in the CDR3. CDR3 in DNA: TGTGCCAGTAGTATGGGGGAACAGGGGCAAGGCTACACCTTC. This codes for CASSMGEQGQGYTF.

This clonotype was counted many times. The chain links TRBV19 to TRBJ1-4; 9 bases line up with TRBD1. V lost 5 bases and J lost 7; bases outside the gene matches: 5. The V gene's germline CDR1 is LNHDA and CDR2 SQIVND (reference sequence). The CDR3 runs to 14 residues. The CDR3 DNA is TGTGCCAGTAGTGACACAGGGGGCGCTGAAAAACTGTTTTTT. Translation: CASSDTGGAEKLFF.

The table lists this clonotype with a count of one. This rearrangement joins TRBV6-5 to TRBJ2-3, with D perhaps TRBD2 (7 bases). Germline-derived CDR1 and CDR2 are MNHEY and SVGAGI. V gave up 2 bases and J gave up 5 bases, with 14 bases separating them. The CDR3 is 15 amino acids. In DNA, the CDR3 is TGTGCCAGCAGTTACAGGGGGGGGGCCAAAGATACGCAGTATTTT. It translates to CASSYRGGAKDTQYF.